This T cell receptor (beta chain) was identified in a study of cytomegalovirus exposure and HLA in healthy donors. The primer mix had 60 Vbeta and 13 Jbeta primers. Profiled with immunoSEQ multiplex PCR; TCRdb holds only in-frame clones, not every one. The table counts approximately 80,000 clones; approximately 1% lies in the top ten. The CDR3 has 15 residues. Germline CDR1 and CDR2: MNHEY and SMNVEV (reference sequence). V was cut by 7 bases and J by 3 bases, with 18 bases left in between. The gene calls are TRBV27 and TRBJ2-5; possible D gene TRBD1, 6 bases. The receptor was isolated from a woman aged 25 to 39 in good health and CMV-seronegative. The sample comprised PBMCs. DNA of the CDR3: TGTGCCAGCATGAAAACAGGGCGAGGAAAAGAGACCCAGTACTTC. Protein sequence: CASMKTGRGKETQYF.